This T cell receptor (beta chain) was recovered during a study of blood T cell repertoires in COVID-19 (dated by TCRdb to between 2020 and 2021). Some background on the complete study: Samples from collaborators originated in the United States, Italy and Spain and spanned both the acute and convalescent phases of COVID-19. The material from the prospective study consisted of cDNA or gDNA derived from T cells, B-cell-depleted T cells, or PBMCs. Deeply sampled blood TCRbeta repertoires from subjects exposed to, actively infected with, or recovered from COVID-19 were included in the dataset. The repertoires were released in a freely available public database intended as a resource for research on the immune response to SARS-CoV-2. The samples were drawn from the first 160 participants of the ongoing ImmuneRACE study and from 1,254 subjects provided by 6 global collaborators. Sample metadata almost always included a de-identified subject ID, COVID-19 status, age in years and sex. Where HLA class I and class II types were available, the types were taken from metadata supplied by the sample provider, not from assay-based typing.

V drops 0 bases and J drops 4 bases, leaving 6 bases in between. The germline V gene (reference sequence) specifies LNHNV as CDR1 and YYDKDF as CDR2. Inclusive of the bounding cysteine and phenylalanine, the CDR3 is 13 residues long. CDR3 DNA is the only sequence kept; it has 39 bases, read in frame from the first base. Each collaborating institution followed its own protocols to collect whole blood in K2EDTA tubes. Collaborator samples were shipped for TCRbeta analysis as frozen whole blood, isolated PBMCs, or DNA extracted from either sample type. The immunoSEQ Assay, a bias-controlled multiplex PCR, was used to amplify TCRbeta CDR3 regions from genomic DNA. The original methods were these. Within the assay, amplification of reference gene primers was used to estimate how many nucleated cells each sample contained. To quantify the absolute abundance of each unique TCRbeta CDR3 rearrangement, sequence reads were collapsed and filtered. Productive Simpson clonality was computed per sample as the square root of Simpson's diversity index over productive rearrangements. TCRdb obtained this table from immuneACCESS and retained in-frame rearrangements with V and J assigned. These tables miss some clones; where compared with another copy, unresolved V genes account for less than half of the shortfall, and the remainder is unexplained. That table is the source of V, J and clone size, and D and trimming were worked out from the DNA. The sample has about 99,000 clones on record, around 90% of them singletons. The ten largest clones represent approximately 3.1% of the sample.

A remark on this clone: This receptor's antigen is unknown. Base qualities are not recorded, but no much larger clone differs from it by a single base.

Overall results and qualifications from the work: Clinical and demographic metadata were provided uncurated, with the amount varying by source and participant.

Material: peripheral blood. The sequence came from a man aged 50-59 years in a cohort sampled during active COVID-19. The receptor chain draws on TRBV15 and TRBJ2-5; the D gene assignment is ambiguous. For the CDR3, the sequence is CATSRDLRETQYF. The base sequence is TGTGCCACCAGCAGAGATCTCCGAGAGACCCAGTACTTC. Supplemented by the reference TRBV15 and TRBJ2-5 proteins around the CDR3, the complete variable domain is DAMVIQNPRYQVTQFGKPVTLSCSQTLNHNVMYWYQQKSSQAPKLLFHYYDKDFNNEADTPDNFQSRRPNTSFCFLDIRSPGLGDTAMYLCATSRDLRETQYFGPGTRLLVL.